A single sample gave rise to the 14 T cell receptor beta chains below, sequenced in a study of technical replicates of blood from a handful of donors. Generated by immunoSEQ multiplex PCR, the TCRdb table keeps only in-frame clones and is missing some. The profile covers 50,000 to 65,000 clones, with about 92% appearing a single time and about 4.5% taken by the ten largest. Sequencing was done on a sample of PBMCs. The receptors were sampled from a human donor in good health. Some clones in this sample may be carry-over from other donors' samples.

The CDR3 DNA reads TGCGCCAGCAGCCGCGGGCGACAGGGGGATTCACCCCTCCACTTT. This codes for CASSRGRQGDSPLHF. The chain couples TRBV5-1 to TRBJ1-6; 9 bases line up with TRBD1. J lost 8 bases, V lost 4 bases, and 7 bases had no gene match. The CDR3 is 15 amino acids. Per the germline V gene, CDR1 is SGHRS and CDR2 is YFSETQ.

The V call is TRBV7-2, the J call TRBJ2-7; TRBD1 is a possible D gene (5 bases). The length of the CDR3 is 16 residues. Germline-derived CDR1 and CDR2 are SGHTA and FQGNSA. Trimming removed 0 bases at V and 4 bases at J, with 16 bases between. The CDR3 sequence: CASSLAIGRVPYEQYF. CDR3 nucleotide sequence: TGTGCCAGCAGCTTAGCGATCGGCAGGGTCCCATACGAGCAGTACTTC.

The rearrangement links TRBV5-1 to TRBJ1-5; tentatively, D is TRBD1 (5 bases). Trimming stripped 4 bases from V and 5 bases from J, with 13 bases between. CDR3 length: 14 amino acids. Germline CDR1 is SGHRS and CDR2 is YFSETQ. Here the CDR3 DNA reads TGCGCCAGCAGCCTGCTTGGAGGGGATCAGCCCCAGCATTTT. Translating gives CASSLLGGDQPQHF.

CDR3 residues: CASSWREAYNEQFF. As DNA, the CDR3 is TGTGCCAGCAGTTGGCGGGAGGCGTACAATGAGCAGTTCTTC. This chain joins TRBV6-5 and TRBJ2-1; 8 bases are a match to TRBD2. There are 14 residues in the CDR3. Germline CDR1 reads MNHEY; CDR2 reads SVGAGI. Trimming at V came to 4 bases and at J to 4 bases, leaving 3 bases not matched to a gene.

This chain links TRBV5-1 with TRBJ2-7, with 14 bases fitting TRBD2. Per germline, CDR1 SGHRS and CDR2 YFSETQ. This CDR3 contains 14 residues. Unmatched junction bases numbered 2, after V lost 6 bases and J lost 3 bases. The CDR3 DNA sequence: TGCGCCAGCACCGGGACTAGCGGGAGCTACGAGCAGTACTTC. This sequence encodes CASTGTSGSYEQYF.

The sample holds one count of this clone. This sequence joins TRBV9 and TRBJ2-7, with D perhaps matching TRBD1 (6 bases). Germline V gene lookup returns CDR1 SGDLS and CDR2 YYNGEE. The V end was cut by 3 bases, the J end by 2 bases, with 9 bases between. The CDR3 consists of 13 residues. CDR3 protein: CASSARGTYEQYF. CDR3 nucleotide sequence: TGTGCCAGCAGCGCCAGGGGAACCTACGAGCAGTACTTC.

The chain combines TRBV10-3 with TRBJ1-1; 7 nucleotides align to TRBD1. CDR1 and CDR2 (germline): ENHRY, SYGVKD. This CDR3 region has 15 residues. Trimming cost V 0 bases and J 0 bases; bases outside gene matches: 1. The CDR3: CAISESGQVNTEAFF. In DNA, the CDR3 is TGTGCCATCAGTGAGTCTGGACAGGTGAACACTGAAGCTTTCTTT.

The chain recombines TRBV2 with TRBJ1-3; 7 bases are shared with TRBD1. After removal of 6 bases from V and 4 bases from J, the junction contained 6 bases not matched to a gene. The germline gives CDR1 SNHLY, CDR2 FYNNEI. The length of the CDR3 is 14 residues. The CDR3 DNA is TGTGCCAGCAGCGCTGGGACAGCAGGAAACACCATATATTTT. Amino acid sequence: CASSAGTAGNTIYF.

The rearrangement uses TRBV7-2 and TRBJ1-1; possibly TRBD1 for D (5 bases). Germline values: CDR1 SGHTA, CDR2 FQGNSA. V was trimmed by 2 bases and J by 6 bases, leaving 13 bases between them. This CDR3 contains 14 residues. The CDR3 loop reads CASSLTLGDSEAFF. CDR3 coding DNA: TGTGCCAGCAGCTTAACGTTAGGGGACTCTGAAGCTTTCTTT. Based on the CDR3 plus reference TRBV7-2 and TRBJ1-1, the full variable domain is GAGVSQSPSNKVTEKGKDVELRCDPISGHTALYWYRQSLGQGLEFLIYFQGNSAPDKSGLPSDRFSAERTGGSVSTLTIQRTQQEDSAVYLCASSLTLGDSEAFFGQGTRLTVV.

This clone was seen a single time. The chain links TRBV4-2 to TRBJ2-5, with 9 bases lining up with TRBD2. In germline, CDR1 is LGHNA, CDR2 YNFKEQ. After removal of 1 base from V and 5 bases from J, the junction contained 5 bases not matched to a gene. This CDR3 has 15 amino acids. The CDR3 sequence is CASSQGAGGGETQYF. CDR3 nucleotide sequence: TGTGCCAGCAGCCAAGGAGCGGGAGGAGGGGAGACCCAGTACTTC.

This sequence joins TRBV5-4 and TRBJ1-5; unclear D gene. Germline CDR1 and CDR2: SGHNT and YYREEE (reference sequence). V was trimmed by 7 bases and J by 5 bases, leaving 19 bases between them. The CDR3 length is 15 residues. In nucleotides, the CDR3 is TGTGCCAGCCCGAGGGAGGTCCCTCGCGATCAGCCCCAGCATTTT. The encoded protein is CASPREVPRDQPQHF.

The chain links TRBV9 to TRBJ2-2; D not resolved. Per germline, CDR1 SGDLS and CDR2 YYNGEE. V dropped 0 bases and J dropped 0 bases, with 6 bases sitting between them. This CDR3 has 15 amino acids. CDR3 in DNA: TGTGCCAGCAGCGTAGGCGGAACGAACACCGGGGAGCTGTTTTTT. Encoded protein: CASSVGGTNTGELFF. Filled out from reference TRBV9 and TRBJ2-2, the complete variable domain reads DSGVTQTPKHLITATGQRVTLRCSPRSGDLSVYWYQQSLDQGLQFLIQYYNGEERAKGNILERFSAQQFPDLHSELNLSSLELGDSALYFCASSVGGTNTGELFFGEGSRLTVL.

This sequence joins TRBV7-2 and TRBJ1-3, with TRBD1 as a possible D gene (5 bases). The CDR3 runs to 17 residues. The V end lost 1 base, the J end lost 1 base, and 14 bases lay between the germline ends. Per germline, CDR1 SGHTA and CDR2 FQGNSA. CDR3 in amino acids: CASSLVYRRQSGNTIYF. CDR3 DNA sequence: TGTGCCAGCAGCTTAGTGTACAGGCGGCAATCTGGAAACACCATATATTTT. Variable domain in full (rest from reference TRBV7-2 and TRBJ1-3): GAGVSQSPSNKVTEKGKDVELRCDPISGHTALYWYRQSLGQGLEFLIYFQGNSAPDKSGLPSDRFSAERTGGSVSTLTIQRTQQEDSAVYLCASSLVYRRQSGNTIYFGEGSWLTVV.

CDR3 sequence reads: CASSVEGGTDTQYF. The CDR3 coding sequence is TGTGCCAGCAGCGTAGAGGGGGGCACAGATACGCAGTATTTT. This sequence joins TRBV9 and TRBJ2-3, with D possibly TRBD1 on 6 matching bases. Trimming pared 0 bases from V and 1 base from J, leaving 6 bases between. There are 14 residues in the CDR3. Germline V lookup: CDR1 SGDLS, CDR2 YYNGEE.